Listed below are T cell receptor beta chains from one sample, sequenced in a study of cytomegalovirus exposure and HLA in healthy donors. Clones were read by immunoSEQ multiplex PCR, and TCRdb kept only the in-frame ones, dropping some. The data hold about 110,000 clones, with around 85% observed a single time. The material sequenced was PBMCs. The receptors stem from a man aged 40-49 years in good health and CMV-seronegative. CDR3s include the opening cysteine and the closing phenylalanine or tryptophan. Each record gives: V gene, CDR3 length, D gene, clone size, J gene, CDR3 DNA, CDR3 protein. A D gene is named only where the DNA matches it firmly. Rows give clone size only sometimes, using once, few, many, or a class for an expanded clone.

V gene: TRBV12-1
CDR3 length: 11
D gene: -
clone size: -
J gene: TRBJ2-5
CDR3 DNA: TGTGCGGACAGGGCATTAGAGACCCAGTACTTC
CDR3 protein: CADRALETQYF

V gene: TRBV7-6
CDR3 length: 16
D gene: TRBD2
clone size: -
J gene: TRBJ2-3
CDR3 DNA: TGTGCCAGCAGCTTAGGCCCCCCTCGGGGGGGAGATACGCAGTATTTT
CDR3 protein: CASSLGPPRGGDTQYF

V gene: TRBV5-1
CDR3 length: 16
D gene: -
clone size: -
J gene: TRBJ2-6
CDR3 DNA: TGCGCCAGCAGGGAGCAGGGAAGTTCTGGGGCCAACGTCCTGACTTTC
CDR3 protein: CASREQGSSGANVLTF

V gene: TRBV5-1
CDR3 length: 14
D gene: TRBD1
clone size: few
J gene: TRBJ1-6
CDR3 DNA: TGCGCCAGCAGATCGACAGGGGATGTTGCACCCCTCCACTTT
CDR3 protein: CASRSTGDVAPLHF

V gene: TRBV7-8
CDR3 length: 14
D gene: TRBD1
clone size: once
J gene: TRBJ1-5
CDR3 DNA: TGTGCCAGCAGCTCGGGACAGCCTAATCAGCCCCAGCATTTT
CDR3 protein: CASSSGQPNQPQHF

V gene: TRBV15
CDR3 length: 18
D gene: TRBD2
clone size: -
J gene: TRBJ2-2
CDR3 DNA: TGTGCCACCAGCAGAGGACTAGCGGGGGGGCTTGGCACCGGGGAGCTGTTTTTT
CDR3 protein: CATSRGLAGGLGTGELFF

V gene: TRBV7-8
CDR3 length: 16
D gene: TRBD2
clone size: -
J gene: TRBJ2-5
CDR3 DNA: TGTGCCAGCAGCTCTCCGGGACTAGCGGACCAAGAGACCCAGTACTTC
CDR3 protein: CASSSPGLADQETQYF

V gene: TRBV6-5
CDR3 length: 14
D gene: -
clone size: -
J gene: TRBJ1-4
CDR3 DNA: TGTGCCAGCAGTTTAGTCCCTAGCGGCGAAAAACTGTTTTTT
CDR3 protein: CASSLVPSGEKLFF

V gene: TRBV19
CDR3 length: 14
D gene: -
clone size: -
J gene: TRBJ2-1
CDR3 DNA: TGTGCCAGTAGTGCAAGGACAGGAGGGAATGAGCAGTTCTTC
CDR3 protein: CASSARTGGNEQFF

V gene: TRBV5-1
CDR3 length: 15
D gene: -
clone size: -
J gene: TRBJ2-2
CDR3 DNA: TGCGCCAGCAGCTTGGGGCCAATAAACACCGGGGAGCTGTTTTTT
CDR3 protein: CASSLGPINTGELFF

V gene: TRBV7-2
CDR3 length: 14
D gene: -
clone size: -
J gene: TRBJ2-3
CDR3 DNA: TGTGCCAGCAGCCCTAGCTGGATAGTAGATACGCAGTATTTT
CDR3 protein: CASSPSWIVDTQYF

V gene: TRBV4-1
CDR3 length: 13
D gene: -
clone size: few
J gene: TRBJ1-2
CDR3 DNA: TGCGCCAGCAGCCAAGATAGGACATATGGCTACACCTTC
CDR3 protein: CASSQDRTYGYTF

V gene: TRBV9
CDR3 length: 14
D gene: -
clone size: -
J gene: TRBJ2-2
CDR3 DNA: TGTGCCAGCAGCGTAGGAGGGAACACCGGGGAGCTGTTTTTT
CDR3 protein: CASSVGGNTGELFF

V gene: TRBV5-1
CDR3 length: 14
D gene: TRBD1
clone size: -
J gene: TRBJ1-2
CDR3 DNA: TGCGCCAGCAGCTTGCTCACAGGGGGATATGGCTACACCTTC
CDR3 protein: CASSLLTGGYGYTF

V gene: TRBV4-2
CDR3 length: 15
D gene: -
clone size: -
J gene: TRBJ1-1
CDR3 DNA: TGTGCCAGCAGCCCTGCGGATCTGTTGAACACTGAAGCTTTCTTT
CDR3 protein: CASSPADLLNTEAFF

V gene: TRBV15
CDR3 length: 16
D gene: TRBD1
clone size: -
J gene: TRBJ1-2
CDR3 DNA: TGTGCCACCAGCAGAGATCTCGGACAGGGGGCGGTTGGCTACACCTTC
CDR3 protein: CATSRDLGQGAVGYTF

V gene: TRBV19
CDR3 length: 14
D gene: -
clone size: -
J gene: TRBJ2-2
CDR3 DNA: TGTGCCAGTAGTGTGGAGAGGAACACCGGGGAGCTGTTTTTT
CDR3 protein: CASSVERNTGELFF

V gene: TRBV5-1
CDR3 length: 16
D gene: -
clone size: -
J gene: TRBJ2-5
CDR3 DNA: TGCGCCAGCAGCTTGCTCCTCGAGGACAGTCAAGAGACCCAGTACTTC
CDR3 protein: CASSLLLEDSQETQYF

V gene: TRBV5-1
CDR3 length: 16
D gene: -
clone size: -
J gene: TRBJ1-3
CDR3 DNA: TGCGCCAGCAGCGTTTCAGGGGACCGCTCTGGAAACACCATATATTTT
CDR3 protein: CASSVSGDRSGNTIYF

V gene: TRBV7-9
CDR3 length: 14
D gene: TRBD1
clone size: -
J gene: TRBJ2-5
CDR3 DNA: TGTGCCAGCAGCCGGACAGGGGGGGAAGAGACCCAGTACTTC
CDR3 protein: CASSRTGGEETQYF

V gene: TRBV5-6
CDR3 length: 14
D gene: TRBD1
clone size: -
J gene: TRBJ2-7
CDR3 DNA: TGTGCCAGCAGCCCAGGGACAGGGTATAACGAGCAGTACTTC
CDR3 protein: CASSPGTGYNEQYF

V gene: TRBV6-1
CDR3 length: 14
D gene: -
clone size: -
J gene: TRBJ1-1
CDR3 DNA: TGTGCCAGCACCTCCGAGAGGTTGAACACTGAAGCTTTCTTT
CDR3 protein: CASTSERLNTEAFF

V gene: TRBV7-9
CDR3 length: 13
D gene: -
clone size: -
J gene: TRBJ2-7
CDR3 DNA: TGTGCCAGCAGCTTAGACAGCTCCTACGAGCAGTACTTC
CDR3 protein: CASSLDSSYEQYF

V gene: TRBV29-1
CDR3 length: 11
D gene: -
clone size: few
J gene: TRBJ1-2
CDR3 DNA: TGCAGCGTTGGTGTGACAAGTGGCTACACCTTC
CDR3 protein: CSVGVTSGYTF

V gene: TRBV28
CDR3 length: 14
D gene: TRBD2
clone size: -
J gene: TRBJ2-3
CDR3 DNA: TGTGCCAGCAGTTTGACAGGCGGGAGGGATACGCAGTATTTT
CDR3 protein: CASSLTGGRDTQYF

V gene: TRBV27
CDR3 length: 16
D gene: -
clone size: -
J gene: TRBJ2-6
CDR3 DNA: TGTGCCAGCAGTTTGACAGACACCTCTGGGGCCAACGTCCTGACTTTC
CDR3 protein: CASSLTDTSGANVLTF

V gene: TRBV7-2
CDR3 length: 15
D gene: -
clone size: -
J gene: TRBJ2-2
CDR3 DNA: TGTGCCAGCAGCTTACATCAGGAGAACACCGGGGAGCTGTTTTTT
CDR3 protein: CASSLHQENTGELFF

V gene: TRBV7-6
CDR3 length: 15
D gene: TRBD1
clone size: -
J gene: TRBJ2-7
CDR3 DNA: TGTGCCAGCAGCTCCGGAGACAGGGGGCTCGACGAGCAGTACTTC
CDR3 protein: CASSSGDRGLDEQYF

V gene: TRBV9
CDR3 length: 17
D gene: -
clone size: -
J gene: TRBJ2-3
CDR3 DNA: TGTGCCAGCAGCGTAGAGTTAGCCTCATCCAGATCAGATACGCAGTATTTT
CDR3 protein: CASSVELASSRSDTQYF

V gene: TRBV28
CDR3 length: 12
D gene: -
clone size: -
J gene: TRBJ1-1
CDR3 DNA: TGTGCCAGCAGACTACTCGATGGTGAAGCTTTCTTT
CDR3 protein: CASRLLDGEAFF

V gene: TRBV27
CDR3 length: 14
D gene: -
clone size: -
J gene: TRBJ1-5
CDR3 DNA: TGTGCCAGCAGTTTCAGAGGGAGCAATCAGCCCCAGCATTTT
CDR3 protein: CASSFRGSNQPQHF

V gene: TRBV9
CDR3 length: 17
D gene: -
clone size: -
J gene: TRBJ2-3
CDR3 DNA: TGTGCCAGCAGCGTAGGAGAGGGAGCCTCTAGCACAGATACGCAGTATTTT
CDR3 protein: CASSVGEGASSTDTQYF